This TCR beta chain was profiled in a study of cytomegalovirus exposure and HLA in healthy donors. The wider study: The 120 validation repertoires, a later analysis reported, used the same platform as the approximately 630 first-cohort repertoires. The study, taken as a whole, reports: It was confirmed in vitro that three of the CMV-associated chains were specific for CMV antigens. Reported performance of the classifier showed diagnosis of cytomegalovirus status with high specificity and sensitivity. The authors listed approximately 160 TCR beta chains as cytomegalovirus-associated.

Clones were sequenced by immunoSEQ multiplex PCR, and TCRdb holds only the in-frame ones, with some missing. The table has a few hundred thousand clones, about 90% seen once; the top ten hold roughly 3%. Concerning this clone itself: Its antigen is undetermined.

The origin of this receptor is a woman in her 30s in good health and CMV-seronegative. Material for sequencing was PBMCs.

CDR3 sequence: CASSQLGTGERGYTF. The CDR3 nucleotides are TGTGCCAGCAGCCAGCTCGGGACAGGGGAACGTGGCTACACCTTC. The gene calls are TRBV14 and TRBJ1-2; 10 bases are shared with TRBD1. Germline V CDR1 and CDR2: SGHDN, FVKESK. With V trimmed by 3 bases and J by 7 bases, 8 bases remained unmatched. This CDR3 spans 15 amino acids.